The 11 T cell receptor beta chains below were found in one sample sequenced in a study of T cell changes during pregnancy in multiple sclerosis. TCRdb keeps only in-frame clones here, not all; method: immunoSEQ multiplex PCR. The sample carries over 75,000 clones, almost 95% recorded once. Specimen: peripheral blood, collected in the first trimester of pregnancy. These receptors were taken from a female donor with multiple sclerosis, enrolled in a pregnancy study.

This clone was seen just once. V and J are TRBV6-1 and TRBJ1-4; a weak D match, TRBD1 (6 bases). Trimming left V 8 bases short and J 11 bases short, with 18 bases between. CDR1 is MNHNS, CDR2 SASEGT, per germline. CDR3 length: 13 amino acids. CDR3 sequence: CASSSMGGLKLFF. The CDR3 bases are TGTGCCAGCTCGTCCATGGGGGGGCTGAAACTGTTTTTT.

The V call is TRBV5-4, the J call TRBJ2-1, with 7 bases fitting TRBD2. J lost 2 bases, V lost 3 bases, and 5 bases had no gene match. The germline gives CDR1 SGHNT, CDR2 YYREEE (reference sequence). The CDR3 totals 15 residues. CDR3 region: CASSSSGTAYNEQFF. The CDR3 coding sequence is TGTGCCAGCAGCTCCAGCGGGACGGCCTACAATGAGCAGTTCTTC.

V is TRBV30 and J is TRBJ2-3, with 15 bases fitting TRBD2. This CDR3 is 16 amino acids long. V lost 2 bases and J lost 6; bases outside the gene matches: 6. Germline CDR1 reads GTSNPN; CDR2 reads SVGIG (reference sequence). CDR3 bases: TGTGCCTGGAGTTTCGGGACTAGCGGGAGGAGGGATACGCAGTATTTT. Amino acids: CAWSFGTSGRRDTQYF.

CDR3 coding DNA: TGTGCCAGTAGAAAGACAGGGTGGGAGATGAGGGAGCTGTTTTTT. This codes for CASRKTGWEMRELFF. The chain uses TRBV19 and TRBJ2-2, with 7 bases fitting TRBD1. Germline CDR1 and CDR2: LNHDA and SQIVND (reference sequence). The CDR3 spans 15 residues. V lost 6 bases and J lost 9; bases outside the gene matches: 13.

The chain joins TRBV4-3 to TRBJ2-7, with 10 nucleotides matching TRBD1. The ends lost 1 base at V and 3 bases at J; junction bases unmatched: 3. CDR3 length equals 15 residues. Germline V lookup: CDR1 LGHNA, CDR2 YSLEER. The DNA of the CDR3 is TGCGCCAGCAGCCAAGGCCGGACAGGGGGCTACGAGCAGTACTTC. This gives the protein CASSQGRTGGYEQYF.

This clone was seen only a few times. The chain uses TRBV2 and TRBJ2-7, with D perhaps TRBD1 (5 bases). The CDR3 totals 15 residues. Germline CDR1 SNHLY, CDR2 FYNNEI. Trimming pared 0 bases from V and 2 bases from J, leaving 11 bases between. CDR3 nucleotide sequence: TGTGCCAGCAGTGAAGCCTTGACAGAACCCTACGAGCAGTACTTC. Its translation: CASSEALTEPYEQYF.

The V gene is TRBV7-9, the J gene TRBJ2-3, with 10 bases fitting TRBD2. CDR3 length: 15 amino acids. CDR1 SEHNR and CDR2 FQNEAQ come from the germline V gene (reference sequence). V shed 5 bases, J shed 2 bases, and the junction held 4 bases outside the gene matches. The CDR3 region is CASSPLAGATDTQYF. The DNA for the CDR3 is TGTGCCAGCAGCCCGCTAGCGGGAGCCACAGATACGCAGTATTTT.

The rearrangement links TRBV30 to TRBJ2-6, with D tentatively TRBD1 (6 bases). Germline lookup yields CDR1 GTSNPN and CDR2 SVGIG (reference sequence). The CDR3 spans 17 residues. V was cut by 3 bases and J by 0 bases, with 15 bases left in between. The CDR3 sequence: CAWSGVGQSSGANVLTF. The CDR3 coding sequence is TGTGCCTGGAGCGGCGTTGGACAGAGCTCTGGGGCCAACGTCCTGACTTTC.

The DNA for the CDR3 is TGTGCCAGCAGTTGGGACAGCAAGTACGAGCAGTACTTC. Its protein is CASSWDSKYEQYF. This chain joins TRBV28 and TRBJ2-7; 7 bases align to TRBD1. The CDR3 loop spans 13 amino acids. The V gene end was trimmed by 4 bases and the J gene end by 4 bases; junction bases not matched to a gene: 4. CDR1 and CDR2 from the germline V gene are MDHEN and SYDVKM. The variable domain in full, completed from reference TRBV28 and TRBJ2-7, reads DVKVTQSSRYLVKRTGEKVFLECVQDMDHENMFWYRQDPGLGLRLIYFSYDVKMKEKGDIPEGYSVSREKKERFSLILESASTNQTSMYLCASSWDSKYEQYFGPGTRLTVT.

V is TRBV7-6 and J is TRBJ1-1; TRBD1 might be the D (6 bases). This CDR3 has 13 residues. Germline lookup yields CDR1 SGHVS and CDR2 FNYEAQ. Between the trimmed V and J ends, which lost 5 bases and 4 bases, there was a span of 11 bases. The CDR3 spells CASSALGATEAFF. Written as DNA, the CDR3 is TGTGCCAGCAGCGCGTTGGGGGCCACTGAAGCTTTCTTT.

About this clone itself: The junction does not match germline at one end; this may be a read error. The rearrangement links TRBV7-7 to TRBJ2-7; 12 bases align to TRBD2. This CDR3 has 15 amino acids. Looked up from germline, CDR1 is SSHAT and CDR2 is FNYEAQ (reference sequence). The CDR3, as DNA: TGTGCTAGCAGCCCCGGACTAGCGGGATCAGGGGAGCAGTACTTC. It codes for CASSPGLAGSGEQYF.